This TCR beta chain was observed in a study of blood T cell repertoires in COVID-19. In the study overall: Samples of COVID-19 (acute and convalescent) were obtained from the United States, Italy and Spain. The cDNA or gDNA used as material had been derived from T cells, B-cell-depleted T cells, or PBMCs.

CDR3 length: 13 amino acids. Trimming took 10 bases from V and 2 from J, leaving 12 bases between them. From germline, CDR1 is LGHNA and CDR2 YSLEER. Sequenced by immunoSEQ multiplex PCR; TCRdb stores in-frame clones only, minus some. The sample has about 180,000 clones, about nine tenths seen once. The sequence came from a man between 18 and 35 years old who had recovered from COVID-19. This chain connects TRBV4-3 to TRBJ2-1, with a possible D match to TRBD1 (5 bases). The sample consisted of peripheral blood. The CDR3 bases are TGCGCCACGCAGGGTGGACCCTACAATGAGCAGTTCTTC. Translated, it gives CATQGGPYNEQFF.